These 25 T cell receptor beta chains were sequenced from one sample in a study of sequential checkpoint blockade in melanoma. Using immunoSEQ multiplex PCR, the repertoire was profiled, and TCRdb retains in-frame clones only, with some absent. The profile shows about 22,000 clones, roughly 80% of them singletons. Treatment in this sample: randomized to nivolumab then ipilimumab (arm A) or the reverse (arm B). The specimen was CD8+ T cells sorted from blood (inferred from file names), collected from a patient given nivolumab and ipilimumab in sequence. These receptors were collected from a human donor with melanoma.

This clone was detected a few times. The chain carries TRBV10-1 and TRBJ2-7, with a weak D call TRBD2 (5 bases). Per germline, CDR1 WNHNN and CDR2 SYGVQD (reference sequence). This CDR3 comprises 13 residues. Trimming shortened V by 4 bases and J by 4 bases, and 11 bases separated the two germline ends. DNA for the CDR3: TGCGCCAGCAGTGGTAATAGACTATACGAGCAGTACTTC. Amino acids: CASSGNRLYEQYF.

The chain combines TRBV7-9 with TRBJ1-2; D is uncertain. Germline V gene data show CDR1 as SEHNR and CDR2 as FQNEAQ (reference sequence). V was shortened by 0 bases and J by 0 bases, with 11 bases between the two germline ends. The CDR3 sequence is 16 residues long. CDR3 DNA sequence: TGTGCCAGCAGCTTAGCGCTCCCGGGGTCTAACTATGGCTACACCTTC. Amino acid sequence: CASSLALPGSNYGYTF.

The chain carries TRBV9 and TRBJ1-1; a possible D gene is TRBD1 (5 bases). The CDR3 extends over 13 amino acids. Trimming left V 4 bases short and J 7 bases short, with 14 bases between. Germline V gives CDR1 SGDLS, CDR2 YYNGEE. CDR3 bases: TGTGCCAGCAGCTCCTTTCCGGGGGTTGAAGCTTTCTTT. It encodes CASSSFPGVEAFF.

The CDR3 loop is CASSPLGTGRYEQYF. DNA for the CDR3: TGTGCCAGCAGCCCGTTGGGGACAGGGCGCTACGAGCAGTACTTC. This chain links TRBV13 with TRBJ2-7; TRBD1 matches 9 bases. Germline loops: CDR1 PRHDT, CDR2 FYEKMQ (reference sequence). The CDR3 has 15 amino acids. The junction had 8 bases not matched to a gene; V was cut back by 5 bases and J by 3 bases.

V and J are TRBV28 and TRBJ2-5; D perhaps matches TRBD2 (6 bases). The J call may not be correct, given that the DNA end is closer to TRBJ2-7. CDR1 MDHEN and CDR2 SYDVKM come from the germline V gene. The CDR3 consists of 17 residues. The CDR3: CASSFPGTGESSYEQYF. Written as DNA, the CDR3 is TGTGCCAGCAGTTTCCCAGGGACGGGGGAAAGCTCCTACGAGCAGTACTTC.

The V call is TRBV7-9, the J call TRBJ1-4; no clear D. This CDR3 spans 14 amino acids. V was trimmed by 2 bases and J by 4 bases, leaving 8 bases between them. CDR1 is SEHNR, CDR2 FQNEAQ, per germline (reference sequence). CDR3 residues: CASSLTFRNEKLFF. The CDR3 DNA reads TGTGCCAGCAGCTTAACATTTCGTAATGAAAAACTGTTTTTT.

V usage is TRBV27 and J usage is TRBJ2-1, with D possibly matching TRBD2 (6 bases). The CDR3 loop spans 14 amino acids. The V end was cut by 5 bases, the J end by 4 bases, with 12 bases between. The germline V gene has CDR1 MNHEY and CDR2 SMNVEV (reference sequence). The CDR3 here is CASSERLVYNEQFF. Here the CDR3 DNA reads TGTGCCAGCAGTGAAAGACTAGTTTACAATGAGCAGTTCTTC.

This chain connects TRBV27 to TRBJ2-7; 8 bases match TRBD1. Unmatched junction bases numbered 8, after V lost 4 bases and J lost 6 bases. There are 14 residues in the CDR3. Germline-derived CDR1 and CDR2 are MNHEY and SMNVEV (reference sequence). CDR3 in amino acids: CASSSWTGLSEQYF. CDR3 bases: TGTGCCAGCAGTTCTTGGACAGGGCTTTCCGAGCAGTACTTC.

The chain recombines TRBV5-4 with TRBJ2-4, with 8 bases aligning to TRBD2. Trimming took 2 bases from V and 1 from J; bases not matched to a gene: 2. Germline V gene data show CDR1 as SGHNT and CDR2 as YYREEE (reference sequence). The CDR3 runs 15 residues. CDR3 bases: TGTGCCAGCAGCTTCCGCGGGGGGGCCAAAAACATTCAGTACTTC. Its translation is CASSFRGGAKNIQYF. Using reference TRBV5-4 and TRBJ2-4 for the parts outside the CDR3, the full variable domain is ETGVTQSPTHLIKTRGQQVTLRCSSQSGHNTVSWYQQALGQGPQFIFQYYREEENGRGNFPPRFSGLQFPNYSSELNVNALELDDSALYLCASSFRGGAKNIQYFGAGTRLSVL.

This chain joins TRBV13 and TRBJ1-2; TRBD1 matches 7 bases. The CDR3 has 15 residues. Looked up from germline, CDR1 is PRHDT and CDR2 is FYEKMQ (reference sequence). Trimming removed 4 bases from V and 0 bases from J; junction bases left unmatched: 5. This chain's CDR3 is CASSSDRVPNYGYTF. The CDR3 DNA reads TGTGCCAGCAGCTCAGACAGGGTCCCTAACTATGGCTACACCTTC.

The CDR3 sequence is CASSLLGQSAFF. DNA of the CDR3: TGTGCCAGCAGTTTACTCGGACAGTCGGCTTTCTTT. The V call is TRBV27, the J call TRBJ1-1; tentative D call: TRBD1 (6 bases). Germline loops: CDR1 MNHEY, CDR2 SMNVEV (reference sequence). There are 12 residues in the CDR3. V shed 2 bases and J shed 11 bases, with 12 bases lying between them.

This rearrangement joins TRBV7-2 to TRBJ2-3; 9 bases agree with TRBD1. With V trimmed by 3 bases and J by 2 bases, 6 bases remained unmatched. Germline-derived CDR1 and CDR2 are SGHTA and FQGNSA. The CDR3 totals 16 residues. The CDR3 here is CASSFGTGRNTDTQYF. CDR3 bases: TGTGCCAGCAGCTTCGGGACAGGGCGTAACACAGATACGCAGTATTTT.

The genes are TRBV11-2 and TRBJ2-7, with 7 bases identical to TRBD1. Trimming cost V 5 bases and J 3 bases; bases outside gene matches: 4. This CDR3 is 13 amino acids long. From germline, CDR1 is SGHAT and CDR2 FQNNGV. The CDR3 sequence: CASSPTGFYEQYF. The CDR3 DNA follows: TGTGCCAGCAGCCCGACAGGGTTCTACGAGCAGTACTTC.

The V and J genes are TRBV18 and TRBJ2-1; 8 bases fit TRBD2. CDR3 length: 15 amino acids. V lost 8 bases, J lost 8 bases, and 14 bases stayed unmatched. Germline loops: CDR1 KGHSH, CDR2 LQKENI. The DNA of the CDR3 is TGTGCCAGCACCCCAACGAGCGGGAGTGGGGATGAGCAGTTCTTC. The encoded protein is CASTPTSGSGDEQFF.

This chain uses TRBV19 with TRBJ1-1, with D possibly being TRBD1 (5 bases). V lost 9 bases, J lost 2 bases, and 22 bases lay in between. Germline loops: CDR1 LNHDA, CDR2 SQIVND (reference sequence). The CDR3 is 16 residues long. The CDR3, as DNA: TGTGCCAGCCTACCCGCCTTGGGGGGACTTAACACTGAAGCTTTCTTT. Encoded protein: CASLPALGGLNTEAFF.

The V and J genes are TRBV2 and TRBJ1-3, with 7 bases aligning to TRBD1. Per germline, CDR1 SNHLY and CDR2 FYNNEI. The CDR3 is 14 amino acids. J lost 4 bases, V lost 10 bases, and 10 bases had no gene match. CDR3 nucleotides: TGTGCCACCCTCCCGGGACAGAGGGGAAACACCATATATTTT. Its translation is CATLPGQRGNTIYF.

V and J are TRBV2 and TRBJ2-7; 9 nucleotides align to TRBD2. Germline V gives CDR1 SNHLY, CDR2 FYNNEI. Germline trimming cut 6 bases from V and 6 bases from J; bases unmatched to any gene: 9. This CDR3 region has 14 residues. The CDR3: CASRPRGGVREQYF. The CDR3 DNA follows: TGTGCCAGCAGACCCCGCGGGGGGGTCCGCGAGCAGTACTTC.

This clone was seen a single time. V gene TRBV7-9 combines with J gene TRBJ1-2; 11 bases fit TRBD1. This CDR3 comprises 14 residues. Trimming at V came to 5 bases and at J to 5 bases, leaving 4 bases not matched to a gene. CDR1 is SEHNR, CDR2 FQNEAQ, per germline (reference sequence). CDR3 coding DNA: TGTGCCAGCAGCCCGGGACAGGGGGAATATGGCTACACCTTC. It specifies CASSPGQGEYGYTF.

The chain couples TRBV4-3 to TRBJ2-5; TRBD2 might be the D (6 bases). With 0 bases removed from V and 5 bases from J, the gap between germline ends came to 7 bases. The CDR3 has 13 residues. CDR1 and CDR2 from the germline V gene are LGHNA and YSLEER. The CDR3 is CASSQDGGETQYF. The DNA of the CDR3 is TGCGCCAGCAGCCAAGATGGGGGGGAGACCCAGTACTTC.

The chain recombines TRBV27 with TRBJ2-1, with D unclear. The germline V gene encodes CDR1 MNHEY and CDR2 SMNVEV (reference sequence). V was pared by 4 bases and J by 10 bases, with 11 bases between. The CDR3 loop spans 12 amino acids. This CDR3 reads CASSSIEREQFF. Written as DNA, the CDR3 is TGTGCCAGCAGTTCCATTGAGAGGGAGCAGTTCTTC.

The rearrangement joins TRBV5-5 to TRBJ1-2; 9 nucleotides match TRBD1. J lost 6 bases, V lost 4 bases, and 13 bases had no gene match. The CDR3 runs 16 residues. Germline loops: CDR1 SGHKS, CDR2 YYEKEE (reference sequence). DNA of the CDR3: TGTGCCAGCAGCGTGGTCCCGGGACAGGGAAGTAATGGCTACACCTTC. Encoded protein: CASSVVPGQGSNGYTF.

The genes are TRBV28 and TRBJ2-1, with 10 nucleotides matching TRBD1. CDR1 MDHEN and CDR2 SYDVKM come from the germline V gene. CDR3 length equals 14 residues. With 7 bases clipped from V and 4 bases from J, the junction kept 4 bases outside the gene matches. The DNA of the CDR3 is TGTGCCAGCACCCCGGGACAGGGGTACAATGAGCAGTTCTTC. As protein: CASTPGQGYNEQFF.

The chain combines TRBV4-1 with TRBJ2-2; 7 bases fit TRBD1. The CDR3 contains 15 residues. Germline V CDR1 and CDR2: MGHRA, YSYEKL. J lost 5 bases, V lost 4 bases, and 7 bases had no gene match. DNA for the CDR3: TGCGCCAGCAGCCTAGGGGGCAGCTTTACCGGGGAGCTGTTTTTT. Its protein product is CASSLGGSFTGELFF.

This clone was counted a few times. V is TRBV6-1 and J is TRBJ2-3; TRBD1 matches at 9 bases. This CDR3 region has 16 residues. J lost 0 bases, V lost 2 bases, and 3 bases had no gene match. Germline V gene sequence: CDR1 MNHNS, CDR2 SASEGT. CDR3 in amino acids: CASSERGTGSTDTQYF. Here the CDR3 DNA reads TGTGCCAGCAGTGAAAGGGGGACAGGGAGCACAGATACGCAGTATTTT.

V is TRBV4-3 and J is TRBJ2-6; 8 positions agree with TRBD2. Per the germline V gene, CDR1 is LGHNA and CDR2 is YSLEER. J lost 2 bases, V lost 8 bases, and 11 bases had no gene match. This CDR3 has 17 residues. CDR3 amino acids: CASGTSGREAGANVLTF. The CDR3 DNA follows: TGCGCCAGCGGGACTAGTGGAAGGGAGGCTGGGGCCAACGTCCTGACTTTC.